This T cell receptor (beta chain) was captured by sequencing in a study of blood T cell repertoires in COVID-19. Whole-study context: Whether acute or convalescent, the COVID-19 samples came from the United States, Italy and Spain. PBMCs, B-cell-depleted T cells, or T cells provided the cDNA or gDNA that made up the material.

This CDR3 region has 14 residues. CDR1 is SNHLY, CDR2 FYNNEI, per germline. V was shortened by 5 bases and J by 8 bases, with 15 bases between the two germline ends. Generated by immunoSEQ multiplex PCR, the TCRdb table keeps only in-frame clones and is missing some. The sample includes 62,000 or so clones, approximately 80% of them seen just once. The genes are TRBV2 and TRBJ1-4; D remains ambiguous. What was sequenced was PBMCs or T cells enriched from blood (not recorded which). The origin of this receptor is a woman aged 40 to 49 with acute COVID-19. This chain's CDR3 is CASSRHSTEEKLFF. The DNA for the CDR3 is TGTGCCAGCAGTCGACACTCAACTGAAGAAAAACTGTTTTTT.